These 9 T cell receptor beta chains came from one sample sequenced in a study of blood T cells in healthy people across ages. A second 7 to 11 cycle PCR used barcoded and J-beta primers. Via MiXCR, TCRdb re-called the 5' RACE reads, giving one row per CDR3 protein. The sample lists about 970,000 distinct CDR3 sequences, around 54% occurring once. The sample was blood. The receptor source for this set is a woman aged 55-69 years in good health.

This chain links TRBV28 with TRBJ2-7, with TRBD1 matching over 8 bases. The CDR3 covers 14 residues. V gave up 6 bases and J gave up 4 bases; unmatched junction bases: 8. Germline V gives CDR1 MDHEN, CDR2 SYDVKM. The CDR3 reads CASSDPGGRYEQYF. In DNA, the CDR3 is TGTGCCAGCAGCGACCCAGGGGGCAGGTACGAGCAGTACTTC.

This clonotype was counted between two and nine times. The V call is TRBV28, the J call TRBJ2-5, with 7 bases matching TRBD1. Per the germline V gene, CDR1 is MDHEN and CDR2 is SYDVKM. The length of the CDR3 is 15 residues. V lost 3 bases and J lost 3; bases outside the gene matches: 7. Written as DNA, the CDR3 is TGTGCCAGCAGTTTTAAGGGGGCGATAAAAGAGACCCAGTACTTC. Translating it yields CASSFKGAIKETQYF.

This clonotype appeared a single time. This chain joins TRBV10-3 and TRBJ2-1; D is uncertain. The CDR3 totals 11 residues. V lost 7 bases and J lost 10, with 11 bases in between. Germline lookup yields CDR1 ENHRY and CDR2 SYGVKD. The CDR3 loop reads CAIKSAAEQFF. In DNA, the CDR3 is TGTGCCATCAAAAGCGCCGCCGAGCAGTTCTTC.

This chain uses TRBV4-3 with TRBJ1-1, with 10 bases fitting TRBD1. This CDR3 region has 15 residues. Trimming removed 4 bases from V and 5 bases from J; junction bases left unmatched: 7. Germline V gene sequence: CDR1 LGHNA, CDR2 YSLEER. For the CDR3, the DNA is TGCGCCAGCAGCCCCAGACAGGGGGCAAAGACTGAAGCTTTCTTT. Residues: CASSPRQGAKTEAFF.

V is TRBV27 and J is TRBJ2-1; 7 nucleotides match TRBD2. CDR1 and CDR2 (germline): MNHEY, SMNVEV (reference sequence). V shed 6 bases, J shed 7 bases, and the junction held 12 bases outside the gene matches. This CDR3 comprises 15 residues. CDR3 residues: CASRDLAGVGNEQFF. Here the CDR3 DNA reads TGTGCCAGCAGGGATCTGGCGGGAGTAGGGAATGAGCAGTTCTTC.

This clonotype has only a few counts. The chain has TRBV20-1 and TRBJ2-7, with D perhaps TRBD2 (6 bases). This CDR3 is 15 amino acids long. Germline CDR1 reads DFQATT; CDR2 reads SNEGSKA (reference sequence). The germline V and J ends were trimmed by 3 bases and 2 bases, with 17 bases remaining between them. CDR3 nucleotide sequence: TGCAGTGCTAGGTGGCTTCTGCGGGGAGCCTACGAGCAGTACTTC. The encoded protein is CSARWLLRGAYEQYF.

The chain uses TRBV4-2 and TRBJ2-1; 9 bases are a match to TRBD2. The CDR3 runs 15 residues. The trim removed 3 bases at V and 10 bases at J, leaving 10 bases unmatched. In germline, CDR1 is LGHNA, CDR2 YNFKEQ. CDR3 bases: TGTGCCAGCAGCCATGGTAGCGGGAGTTCAAGGGAGCAGTTCTTC. Translated: CASSHGSGSSREQFF.

A single count supports this clonotype. The rearrangement links TRBV10-3 to TRBJ1-6; TRBD1 agrees at 10 bases. This CDR3 has 12 residues. Germline V gene sequence: CDR1 ENHRY, CDR2 SYGVKD. The V and J ends lost 11 bases and 10 bases, in that order; junction bases with no gene match: 5. CDR3 bases: TGTGCCGTCGGGACAGGGGACTCACCCCTCCACTTT. Translating it yields CAVGTGDSPLHF.

The rearrangement joins TRBV28 to TRBJ2-7, with D possibly matching TRBD1 (5 bases). Trimming stripped 8 bases from V and 2 bases from J, with 19 bases between. Germline CDR1 and CDR2: MDHEN and SYDVKM. The CDR3 spans 15 residues. As DNA, the CDR3 is TGTGCCAGCGCTCGGGCCGCAGGGTTGACCTACGAGCAGTACTTC. This gives the protein CASARAAGLTYEQYF.